The text below deals with one T cell receptor (beta chain). Sequenced by immunoSEQ multiplex PCR; TCRdb stores in-frame clones only, minus some. In the table there are about 160,000 clones, about 85% of which are singletons. This record comes from a study of blood T cell repertoires in COVID-19. About the study: T cells, B-cell-depleted T cells, or PBMCs provided the cDNA or gDNA that served as material.

Germline V gene sequence: CDR1 MNHEY, CDR2 SVGEGT. V lost 2 bases, J lost 2 bases, and 10 bases lay in between. The CDR3 covers 14 residues. The sample was peripheral blood. This sequence originates from a human donor with acute or convalescent COVID-19. The donor label of this sample is uncertain. V is TRBV6-2 or TRBV6-3 and J is TRBJ2-7; D might be TRBD1 (5 bases). This CDR3 reads CASSYARAPYEQYF. CDR3 DNA: TGTGCCAGCAGTTACGCCAGGGCCCCCTACGAGCAGTACTTC.